A single TCR beta chain is shown here with its context. Germline-derived CDR1 and CDR2 are MDHEN and SYDVKM. There are 15 residues in the CDR3. Germline trimming cut 4 bases from V and 8 bases from J; bases unmatched to any gene: 6. As originally analysed: Reference gene primer amplification in the assay estimated nucleated cell counts. Using immunoSEQ multiplex PCR, the repertoire was profiled, and TCRdb retains in-frame clones only, with some absent. V, J and clone size are taken as reported in that table, and D and trimming were inferred from the DNA itself. The table includes roughly 190,000 clones, about 95% detected once. The data are from a study of blood T cell repertoires in COVID-19. Study in general: PBMCs, B-cell-depleted T cells, or T cells were the source of the cDNA or gDNA that made up the material.

The sequence came from a young man with COVID-19, enrolled during active disease. The chain links TRBV28 to TRBJ1-6; 9 nucleotides agree with TRBD1. Sequences were obtained from peripheral blood. In DNA form, the CDR3 reads TGTGCCAGCAGTTCTCCGGGACAGGGAGATTCACCCCTCCACTTT. It specifies CASSSPGQGDSPLHF.